This T cell receptor (beta chain) is drawn from a study of T cell responses to AZD1222 COVID-19 vaccine. Study-level information: It was second doses at about 4 or about 12 weeks that were pooled.

Data came from immunoSEQ multiplex PCR; TCRdb stores just in-frame clones and leaves some out. The sample holds some 170,000 clones; about 92% are singletons and the top ten take about 2.5%. The study, taken as a whole, reports: After the peak T cell response, and only then, were repertoires sampled.

Of note for this clone: The target antigen is unknown.

V gave up 5 bases and J gave up 0 bases, with 10 bases separating them. The CDR3 has 14 residues. Germline-derived CDR1 and CDR2 are MDHEN and SYDVKM. This receptor was identified in an adult in good health. Sample: peripheral blood, taken on day 0 of AZD1222 vaccination. J is TRBJ1-1 and V is TRBV28; D uncertain. The CDR3 sequence: CASSKTRMNTEAFF. In DNA form, the CDR3 reads TGTGCCAGCAGTAAGACACGAATGAACACTGAAGCTTTCTTT.